This TCR beta chain was obtained from a study of blood T cell repertoires in COVID-19. Study information: Samples came from the United States, Italy and Spain, spanning acute and convalescent COVID-19. T cells, B-cell-depleted T cells, or PBMCs supplied cDNA or gDNA.

Methods used by the authors: Nucleated cell number was recorded as an estimate derived from reference gene primer amplification. Profiling relied on immunoSEQ multiplex PCR, and the TCRdb table lists in-frame clones only, not all of them. From that table come the V and J calls and clone size; the DNA was used to work out D and trimming. The data contain about 41,000 clones, more than 75% of them seen just once; the ten biggest clones take up approximately 5%. The CDR3 runs 15 residues. The V end lost 5 bases, the J end lost 3 bases, and 17 bases lay between the germline ends. The germline gives CDR1 LNHDA, CDR2 SQIVND (reference sequence).

The source is a human donor in a cohort sampled during active COVID-19. The sample comprised peripheral blood. The chain employs TRBV19 and TRBJ2-7, with a possible D match to TRBD2 (6 bases). CDR3 residues: CASSPAHGGNYEQYF. CDR3 nucleotide sequence: TGTGCCAGTAGTCCAGCCCACGGGGGTAACTACGAGCAGTACTTC.